One and the same sample provided the 7 T cell receptor beta chains below, sequenced in a study of CXCR3-negative and CXCR3-positive naive CD8 T cells. Study results and caveats: A higher hydrophobicity marked the TRB CDR3s of CXCR3-positive naive cells versus CXCR3-negative naive cells.

These TCRs' antigens remain unknown. The authors prepared UMI-labeled TRB cDNA libraries by 5' RACE. One entry per CDR3 protein, without DNA, is what TCRdb gives after re-calling the 5' RACE reads. This sample's table reports over 150,000 distinct CDR3 sequences. The sequenced sample was naive CXCR3+ CD8+ T cells from blood. As to subset: CD45RO-CCR7+CD27+CD95- naive CD8+ T cells expressing CXCR3 (TNR3+). These receptors all come from a human donor in good health. Some clones in this sample may be carry-over from other donors' samples.

The chain employs TRBV5-6 and TRBJ1-5; no DNA is available, so the TRBD1 call from TCRdb remains unchecked. The germline V gene encodes CDR1 SGHDT and CDR2 YYEEEE. The CDR3 spans 16 residues. The CDR3 loop reads CASSPSGQRYNQPQHF.

The gene calls are TRBV7-6 and TRBJ2-7. The CDR3 is 14 residues long. Germline lookup yields CDR1 SGHVS and CDR2 FNYEAQ. The CDR3 spells CASSSYEGPYEQYF.

This chain links TRBV28 with TRBJ1-2. This CDR3 has 13 amino acids. In germline, CDR1 is MDHEN, CDR2 SYDVKM. The CDR3 spells CASSFFGYYGYTF.

The chain couples TRBV28 to TRBJ1-2; the TCRdb D gene call, TRBD1, has no DNA to confirm it. The V gene's germline CDR1 is MDHEN and CDR2 SYDVKM. There are 19 residues in the CDR3. CDR3 region: CASSSPWTGGKGANYGYTF.

This chain joins TRBV7-6 and TRBJ2-7; TCRdb's D call, TRBD1, is unchecked because there is no DNA. The CDR3 is 14 amino acids. Germline V gene sequence: CDR1 SGHVS, CDR2 FNYEAQ. The CDR3 here is CASSRQGVFYEQYF.

The J gene is TRBJ2-7, the V gene TRBV4-3; TCRdb's D call of TRBD1 is untestable without DNA. The CDR3 contains 13 residues. Germline CDR1 and CDR2: LGHNA and YSLEER. This CDR3 reads CASSPQGSYEQYF.

V and J are TRBV12-3 or TRBV12-4 and TRBJ1-6; TCRdb outputs TRBD1, but without DNA this stays unchecked. The length of the CDR3 is 15 residues. The CDR3 sequence is CASSLSGRGNSPLHF.